This T cell receptor beta chain comes out of a study of control samples from healthy donors and cancer patients. This CDR3 is 11 amino acids long. Per germline, CDR1 MNHEY and CDR2 SVGAGI. Libraries were prepared by immunoSEQ multiplex PCR; TCRdb keeps only in-frame clonotypes and omits some of them. This table has fewer than 120,000 clones, roughly 90% appearing once. The receptor was isolated from an older woman with lung cancer. The chain is built from TRBV6-5 and TRBJ1-2; possibly TRBD1 for D (5 bases). Sequenced input: PBMCs. The CDR3 sequence is CATGPNYGYTF. As DNA, the CDR3 is TGTGCTACGGGGCCTAACTATGGCTACACCTTC.